This T cell receptor beta chain was sequenced in a study of beta chain features in type 1 diabetes. Concerning this clone itself: Its target is unknown.

The CDR3 spans 15 residues. Germline CDR1 and CDR2: SGHTA and FQGNSA. The collection from each donor was one heparinised blood draw averaging roughly 0.12 L. Study-wide points: Since sequencing was performed on cDNA, cells with high TCR expression could be over-represented. For patients and controls alike, PCR might favor shorter templates to the same degree.

All of the isolated RNA was reverse transcribed, so expressed TCRB transcripts were sequenced. Profiling relied on immunoSEQ multiplex PCR, and the TCRdb table lists in-frame clones only, not all of them. The sample shows a few hundred thousand clones, about 29% of them seen only once. Sample: naive CD4+ T cells from blood. The V gene is TRBV7-2, the J gene TRBJ2-5; 7 bases line up with TRBD1. The closer fit of TRBJ2-7 to the DNA end suggests the J call may be wrong. This TCR was recovered from a man aged 18 to 29 in good health. For the CDR3, the DNA is TGTGCCAGCAGTCCCAGAGGGACAGCCTCCTACGAGCAGTACTTC. This gives the protein CASSPRGTASYEQYF.